This T cell receptor beta chain was identified in a study of metastatic and nonmetastatic thyroid tumors. About the research overall: The authors compared repertoires across blood and tumor or nodule tissue from malignant and benign thyroid patients. Study-wide findings and caveats: Malignant tumors reportedly showed significantly higher TCR beta diversity than benign nodules in both blood and tumor.

This clone has a count of ten or more. Its cognate antigen is unknown. V was shortened by 3 bases and J by 0 bases, with 5 bases between the two germline ends. CDR1 is LNHDA, CDR2 SQIVND, per germline (reference sequence). The CDR3 runs 14 residues. Original handling: The authors used CDR3 differences across clinicopathological groups to build a distant-metastasis classifier for papillary thyroid cancer. TCRdb ran MiXCR on the PCR reads. In this record, the V and J calls reflect TCRdb's handling and not the investigators' own analysis. The sample has fewer than 35,000 clones, 23% seen once. Prior to thyroid surgery, none of the patients had received any treatment.

The receptor comes from a female donor with papillary thyroid cancer or a benign thyroid nodule (not recorded which). Some clones in this sample may be carry-over from other donors' samples. Specimen: blood. The chain links TRBV19 to TRBJ1-4; D is ambiguous. CDR3 sequence (DNA): TGTGCCAGTAGTATCCGGGCAACTAATGAAAAACTGTTTTTT. Protein: CASSIRATNEKLFF.